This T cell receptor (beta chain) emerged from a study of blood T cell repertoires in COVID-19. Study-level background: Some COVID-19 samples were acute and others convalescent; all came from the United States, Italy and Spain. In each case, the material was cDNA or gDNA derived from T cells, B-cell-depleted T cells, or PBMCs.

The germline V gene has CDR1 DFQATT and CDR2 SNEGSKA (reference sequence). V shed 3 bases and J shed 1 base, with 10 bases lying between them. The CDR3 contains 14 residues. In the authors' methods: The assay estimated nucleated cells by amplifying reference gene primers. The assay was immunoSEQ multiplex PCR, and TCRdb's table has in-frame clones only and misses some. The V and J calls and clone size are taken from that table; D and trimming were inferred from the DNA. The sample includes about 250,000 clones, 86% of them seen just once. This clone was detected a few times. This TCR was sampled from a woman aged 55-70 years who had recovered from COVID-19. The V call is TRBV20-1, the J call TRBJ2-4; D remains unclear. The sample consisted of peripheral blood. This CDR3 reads CSASRLDAKNIQYF. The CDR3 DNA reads TGCAGTGCTAGTAGGCTAGATGCCAAAAACATTCAGTACTTC.